The clone carrying this T cell receptor beta chain was recorded at least ten times. Antigen specificity is unknown. The germline CDR1 and CDR2 sequences are MDHEN and SYDVKM. Trimming cost V 5 bases and J 0 bases; bases outside gene matches: 5. The CDR3 covers 16 residues. Using immunoSEQ multiplex PCR, the repertoire was profiled, and TCRdb retains in-frame clones only, with some absent. Here the sample spans tens of thousands of clones, 80% being singletons. This specimen comes from a study of T cells in localized non-small cell lung cancer. Study results and limitations: Adjacent lung was found to contain a median roughly 58 of the top 100 tumor clones. There was higher T cell clonality in uninvolved adjacent lung than in tumor, and it was highest there.

The chain recombines TRBV28 with TRBJ1-5; 9 bases line up with TRBD1. Here the sequenced sample was peripheral blood, taken before any cancer treatment. The TCR comes from a female donor over 55 with stage I lung adenocarcinoma. CDR3: CASSPPGQGSNQPQHF. DNA of the CDR3: TGTGCCAGCAGTCCCCCGGGACAGGGTAGCAATCAGCCCCAGCATTTT.